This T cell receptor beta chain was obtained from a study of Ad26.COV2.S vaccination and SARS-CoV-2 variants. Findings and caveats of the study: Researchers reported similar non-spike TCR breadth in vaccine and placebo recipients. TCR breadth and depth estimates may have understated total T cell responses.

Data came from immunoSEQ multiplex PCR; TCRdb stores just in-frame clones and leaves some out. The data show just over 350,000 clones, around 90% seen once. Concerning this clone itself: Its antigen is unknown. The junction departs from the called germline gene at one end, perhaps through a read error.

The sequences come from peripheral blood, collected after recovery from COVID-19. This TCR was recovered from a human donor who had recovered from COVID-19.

CDR3 amino acids: CASSFDRARVF. Here the CDR3 DNA reads TGTGCCAGTAGTTTCGACAGGGCCAGGGTCTTC. The rearrangement joins TRBV19 to TRBJ2-1; 7 bases are shared with TRBD1. CDR1 and CDR2 from the germline V gene are LNHDA and SQIVND (reference sequence). The CDR3 runs to 11 residues.